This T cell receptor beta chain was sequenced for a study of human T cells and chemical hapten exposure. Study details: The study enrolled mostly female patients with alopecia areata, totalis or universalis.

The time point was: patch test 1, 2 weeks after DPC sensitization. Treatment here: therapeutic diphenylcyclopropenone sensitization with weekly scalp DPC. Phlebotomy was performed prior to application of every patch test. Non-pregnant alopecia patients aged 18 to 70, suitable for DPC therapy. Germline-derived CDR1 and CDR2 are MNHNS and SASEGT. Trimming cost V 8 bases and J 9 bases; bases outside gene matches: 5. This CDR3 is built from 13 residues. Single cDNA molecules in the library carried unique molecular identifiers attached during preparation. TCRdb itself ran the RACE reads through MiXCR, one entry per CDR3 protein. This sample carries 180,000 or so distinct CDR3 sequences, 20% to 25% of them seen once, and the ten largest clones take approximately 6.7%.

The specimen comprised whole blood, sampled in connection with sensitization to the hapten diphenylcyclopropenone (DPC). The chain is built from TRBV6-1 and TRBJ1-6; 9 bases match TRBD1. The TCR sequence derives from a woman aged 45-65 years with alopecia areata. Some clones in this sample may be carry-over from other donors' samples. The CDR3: CASSGQGGSPLHF. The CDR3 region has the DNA TGTGCCAGCTCGGGACAGGGTGGTTCACCCCTCCACTTT.